This TCR beta chain was observed in a study of long-term antiretroviral therapy in people with HIV. Whole-study findings and limits: Compared with controls, HIV repertoires showed narrower CDR3 length ranges. Clones with expansion before ART led the repertoire at all time points.

A v3.0 immunoSEQ assay was performed at survey level. Produced via immunoSEQ multiplex PCR; TCRdb's table is partial and in-frame only. The table shows about 24,000 clones, with about 86% occurring only once. A word on this clone: Its specificity is unknown.

Germline CDR1 and CDR2: SGHTA and FQGNSA. This CDR3 is 14 amino acids long. The trim removed 5 bases at V and 1 base at J, leaving 4 bases unmatched. The receptor was isolated from a woman aged 18-29 years with HIV. The chain recombines TRBV7-2 with TRBJ1-1, with 7 nucleotides matching TRBD1. The starting material was unsorted PBMCs, obtained at the start of antiretroviral therapy, before treatment. CDR3 sequence: CASSPWTGNTEAFF. The CDR3 DNA is TGTGCCAGCAGCCCGTGGACAGGGAACACTGAAGCTTTCTTT.